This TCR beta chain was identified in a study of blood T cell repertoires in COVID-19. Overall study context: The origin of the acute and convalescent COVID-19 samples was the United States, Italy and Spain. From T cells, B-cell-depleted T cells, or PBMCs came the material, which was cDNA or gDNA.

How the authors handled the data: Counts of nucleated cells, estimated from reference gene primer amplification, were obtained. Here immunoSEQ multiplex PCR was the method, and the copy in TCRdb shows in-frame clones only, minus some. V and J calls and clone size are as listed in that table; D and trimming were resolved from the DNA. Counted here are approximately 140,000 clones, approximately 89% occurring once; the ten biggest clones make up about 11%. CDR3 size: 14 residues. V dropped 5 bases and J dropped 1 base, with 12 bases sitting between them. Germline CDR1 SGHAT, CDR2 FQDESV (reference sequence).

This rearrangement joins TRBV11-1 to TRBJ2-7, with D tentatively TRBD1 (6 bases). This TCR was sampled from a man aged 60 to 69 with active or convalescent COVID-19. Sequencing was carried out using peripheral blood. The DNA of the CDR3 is TGTGCCAGCAGCACAGGGACATCTTCCTACGAGCAGTACTTC. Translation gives CASSTGTSSYEQYF.